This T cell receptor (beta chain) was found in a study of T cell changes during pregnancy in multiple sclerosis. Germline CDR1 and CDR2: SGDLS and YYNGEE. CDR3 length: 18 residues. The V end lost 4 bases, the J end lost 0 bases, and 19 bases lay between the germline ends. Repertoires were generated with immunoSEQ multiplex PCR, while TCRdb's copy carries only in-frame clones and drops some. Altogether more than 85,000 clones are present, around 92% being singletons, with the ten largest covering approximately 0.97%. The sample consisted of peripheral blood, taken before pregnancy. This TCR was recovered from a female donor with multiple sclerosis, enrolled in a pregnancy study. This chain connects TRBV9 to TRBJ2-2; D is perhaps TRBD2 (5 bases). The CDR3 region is CASSLKDVGVANTGELFF. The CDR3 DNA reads TGTGCCAGCAGCCTAAAAGATGTCGGGGTCGCGAACACCGGGGAGCTGTTTTTT. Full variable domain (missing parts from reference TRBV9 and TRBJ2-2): DSGVTQTPKHLITATGQRVTLRCSPRSGDLSVYWYQQSLDQGLQFLIQYYNGEERAKGNILERFSAQQFPDLHSELNLSSLELGDSALYFCASSLKDVGVANTGELFFGEGSRLTVL.